The 9 T cell receptor beta chains presented below share a single source sample, sequenced in a study of identical twins. From the 5' RACE reads, TCRdb called clonotypes with MiXCR, one entry per CDR3 protein. Counted here are about 920,000 distinct CDR3 sequences, over 9% occurring once; the ten biggest clones make up 1.5% to 2%. These data were also filed under a second study, of yellow fever vaccine responses in identical twins.

The sequenced material came from PBMCs. The receptors come from a woman aged 18 to 35 in good health.

This clonotype was counted only a few times. V usage is TRBV6-1 and J usage is TRBJ2-1; D ambiguous. From germline, CDR1 is MNHNS and CDR2 SASEGT. The V end was cut by 6 bases, the J end by 3 bases, with 12 bases between. This CDR3 is 14 amino acids long. The CDR3 DNA reads TGTGCCAGCAGGGCGAGGCAGATCTACAATGAGCAGTTCTTC. Translating it yields CASRARQIYNEQFF.

In its sample, this clonotype was seen a few times. The chain has TRBV28 and TRBJ2-7, with TRBD1 matching 9 bases. The CDR3 consists of 14 residues. CDR1 is MDHEN and CDR2 is SYDVKM in the germline V gene. Trimming at V came to 5 bases and at J to 2 bases, leaving 4 bases not matched to a gene. The CDR3 protein is CASSLQGATYEQYV. In nucleotides, the CDR3 is TGTGCCAGCAGTCTACAGGGGGCCACCTACGAGCAGTACGTC.

The chain has TRBV18 and TRBJ2-3, with a weak D call TRBD2 (6 bases). CDR3 length equals 15 residues. With 3 bases removed from V and 6 bases from J, the gap between germline ends came to 16 bases. Germline V gives CDR1 KGHSH, CDR2 LQKENI. CDR3 region: CASSPRLESVDTQYF. Written as DNA, the CDR3 is TGTGCCAGCTCACCCAGACTAGAGTCCGTCGATACGCAGTATTTT.

The genes are TRBV12-3 or TRBV12-4 and TRBJ2-7, with 7 positions matching TRBD2. CDR3 length: 15 amino acids. Losses at the gene ends were 5 bases for V and 3 bases for J; bases not matched to a gene: 10. CDR3 sequence reads: CASSRAGRAHYEQYF. The CDR3 bases are TGTGCCAGCAGTAGAGCGGGGAGGGCCCACTACGAGCAGTACTTC.

Here the CDR3 DNA reads TGCAGTGCAACCCCTCTAGCGGGGGGCACAGATACGCAGTATTTT. This encodes CSATPLAGGTDTQYF. The chain carries TRBV20-1 and TRBJ2-3, with TRBD2 identical over 10 bases. The CDR3 extends over 15 amino acids. V shed 6 bases and J 1 base; nucleotides not matched to a gene: 7. The germline gives CDR1 DFQATT, CDR2 SNEGSKA (reference sequence).

The chain combines TRBV7-2 with TRBJ1-1, with a tentative D call TRBD1 (6 bases). The CDR3 has 15 amino acids. Germline loops: CDR1 SGHTA, CDR2 FQGNSA. Trimming left V 3 bases short and J 4 bases short, with 15 bases between. This CDR3 reads CASSFLPGVGTEAFF. The CDR3 nucleotides read TGTGCCAGCAGCTTTCTTCCAGGGGTAGGCACTGAAGCTTTCTTT.

This sequence joins TRBV4-1 and TRBJ1-3; D is undetermined. Looked up from germline, CDR1 is MGHRA and CDR2 is YSYEKL. The CDR3 covers 15 residues. Deletions cut 0 bases from V and 0 bases from J, with 6 bases between. The CDR3 is CASSQELASGNTIYF. CDR3 bases: TGCGCCAGCAGCCAAGAACTCGCCTCTGGAAACACCATATATTTT.

The chain uses TRBV10-2 and TRBJ1-2; D gene ambiguous. The germline V and J ends were trimmed by 3 bases and 1 base, with 9 bases remaining between them. Germline V gene lookup returns CDR1 WSHSY and CDR2 SAAADI. This CDR3 region has 14 residues. The CDR3 nucleotides are TGCGCCAGCAGTGACCCCAGTGATAACTATGGCTACACCTTC. The encoded protein is CASSDPSDNYGYTF.

This clonotype was detected only a few times. The rearrangement links TRBV24-1 to TRBJ2-1; D ambiguous. V lost 5 bases and J 9 bases, leaving 13 bases between the germline ends. Per germline, CDR1 KGHDR and CDR2 SFDVKD. CDR3 length: 13 residues. CDR3 protein: CATSGRQSREQFF. As DNA, the CDR3 is TGTGCCACCAGTGGTCGTCAGTCCCGTGAGCAGTTCTTC.